The 29 T cell receptor beta chains below were found in one sample sequenced in a study of OX40 agonist ivuxolimab in advanced cancers. Measured with immunoSEQ multiplex PCR; TCRdb has only the in-frame clones, and not every one. The profile shows about 73,000 clones, 70% to 90% of them singletons. The sequenced sample was CD4+ or CD8+ T cells sorted from blood, obtained in a trial of the OX40 agonist ivuxolimab. Receptors were obtained from an adult with an advanced solid tumor such as melanoma, head and neck, liver or kidney cancer.

This chain connects TRBV13 to TRBJ2-1, with 13 bases identical to TRBD2. The CDR3 totals 16 residues. Germline V gene data show CDR1 as PRHDT and CDR2 as FYEKMQ (reference sequence). The V and J ends lost 4 bases and 4 bases, in that order; junction bases with no gene match: 4. CDR3 nucleotides: TGTGCCAGCAGCTCCTCACTAGCGGGGGGGTACAATGAGCAGTTCTTC. Translating gives CASSSSLAGGYNEQFF.

Regarding this clone: The same CDR3 can be traced to other DNA sequences in this sample. J is TRBJ1-4 and V is TRBV28; D uncertain. The germline V gene encodes CDR1 MDHEN and CDR2 SYDVKM. The CDR3 spans 16 residues. V was cut by 6 bases and J by 12 bases, with 26 bases left in between. This CDR3 is CASSPTLGNGLEELFF. CDR3 nucleotide sequence: TGTGCCAGCAGCCCTACCCTCGGAAATGGCCTTGAGGAACTGTTTTTT.

This chain uses TRBV13 with TRBJ2-1; 13 bases line up with TRBD2. Germline assignment: CDR1 PRHDT and CDR2 FYEKMQ (reference sequence). J lost 4 bases, V lost 2 bases, and 11 bases had no gene match. The CDR3 covers 19 residues. The CDR3 spells CASSLRARLAGGTYNEQFF. CDR3 bases: TGTGCCAGCAGCTTACGTGCCCGACTAGCGGGAGGAACATACAATGAGCAGTTCTTC.

This chain connects TRBV27 to TRBJ2-1; D not resolved. The V and J ends lost 5 bases and 8 bases respectively, with 10 bases between them. The germline V gene encodes CDR1 MNHEY and CDR2 SMNVEV (reference sequence). The CDR3 loop spans 12 amino acids. Here the CDR3 reads CASSTPFDEQFF. CDR3 sequence (DNA): TGTGCCAGCAGTACCCCCTTCGATGAGCAGTTCTTC.

This chain links TRBV19 with TRBJ1-2; D ambiguous. The germline V gene encodes CDR1 LNHDA and CDR2 SQIVND (reference sequence). Trimming cost V 9 bases and J 7 bases, with 15 bases left between them. CDR3 size: 12 residues. The CDR3 DNA reads TGTGCCAGCATCACACCTGCGGGTGGCTACACCTTC. Protein: CASITPAGGYTF.

The chain uses TRBV2 and TRBJ2-3; 13 bases fit TRBD2. Germline lookup yields CDR1 SNHLY and CDR2 FYNNEI. The V and J ends lost 1 base and 7 bases, in that order; junction bases with no gene match: 8. The CDR3 runs 17 residues. CDR3 sequence (DNA): TGTGCCAGCAGTGAAGGTCCGGGGACTAGCGGGGCGAATACGCAGTATTTT. Protein sequence: CASSEGPGTSGANTQYF.

Remarks on this clone: Other DNA variants within this sample encode the same CDR3. The rearrangement links TRBV6-5 to TRBJ1-1; D gene ambiguous. V lost 6 bases and J lost 1, with 9 bases in between. This CDR3 region has 13 residues. Germline lookup yields CDR1 MNHEY and CDR2 SVGAGI. The CDR3 sequence is CASRLHGNTEAFF. CDR3 sequence (DNA): TGTGCCAGCAGACTACACGGGAACACTGAAGCTTTCTTT.

The chain couples TRBV2 to TRBJ2-2, with a weak D call TRBD2 (6 bases). V lost 6 bases, J lost 5 bases, and 13 bases lay in between. The CDR3 runs to 14 residues. Per germline, CDR1 SNHLY and CDR2 FYNNEI. DNA for the CDR3: TGTGCCAGCAGCGGTGACGGGGGTACCGGGGAGCTGTTTTTT. This encodes CASSGDGGTGELFF.

The chain couples TRBV19 to TRBJ2-5; D remains ambiguous. From germline, CDR1 is LNHDA and CDR2 SQIVND (reference sequence). The CDR3 is made up of 13 amino acids. V dropped 1 base and J dropped 5 bases, with 8 bases sitting between them. The CDR3 bases are TGTGCCAGTAGTATAGGGGCTGGGGAGACCCAGTACTTC. Its protein is CASSIGAGETQYF.

The J gene is TRBJ2-1, the V gene TRBV7-3; 8 bases line up with TRBD1. The CDR3 extends over 12 amino acids. With 5 bases clipped from V and 8 bases from J, the junction kept 2 bases outside the gene matches. Germline loops: CDR1 SGHTA, CDR2 FQGTGA. CDR3 loop: CASSATGDEQFF. CDR3 sequence (DNA): TGTGCCAGCAGCGCGACAGGGGATGAGCAGTTCTTC.

The V gene is TRBV6-5, the J gene TRBJ2-7; D is unresolved. Per the germline V gene, CDR1 is MNHEY and CDR2 is SVGAGI. The CDR3 has 11 residues. Trimming removed 5 bases from V and 4 bases from J, with 6 bases in between. CDR3 sequence reads: CASSDSYEQYF. The CDR3 DNA reads as TGTGCCAGCAGTGATTCGTACGAGCAGTACTTC.

The chain couples TRBV10-2 to TRBJ1-4; D unresolved. This CDR3 contains 13 residues. Germline CDR1 WSHSY, CDR2 SAAADI. The V gene lost 9 bases and the J gene lost 5 bases, with 13 bases spanning the gap. The CDR3 nucleotides are TGCGCCAGGCCAACACGGAGGAATGAAAAACTGTTTTTT. It yields the protein CARPTRRNEKLFF.

This clone has only a few counts. The CDR3: CASSLVGQAGETQYF. The CDR3 bases are TGTGCCAGCAGCTTAGTGGGTCAGGCCGGGGAGACCCAGTACTTC. The chain employs TRBV7-8 and TRBJ2-5; D gene ambiguous. The CDR3 contains 15 residues. CDR1 and CDR2 (germline): SGHVS, FQNEAQ. Trimming cost V 1 base and J 5 bases, with 14 bases left between them.

This clone was found a few times. The chain employs TRBV19 and TRBJ2-7; 11 bases align to TRBD1. V gave up 5 bases and J gave up 2 bases; unmatched junction bases: 5. Germline CDR1 is LNHDA and CDR2 is SQIVND (reference sequence). The CDR3 is 15 amino acids. DNA for the CDR3: TGTGCCAGTAGTGTCCCGGGACAGGGGGCCTACGAGCAGTACTTC. Residues: CASSVPGQGAYEQYF.

The CDR3 loop is CASSPFYTGELFF. The DNA for the CDR3 is TGTGCCAGCAGCCCGTTTTACACCGGGGAGCTGTTTTTT. The chain is built from TRBV4-2 and TRBJ2-2; no clear D. Germline loops: CDR1 LGHNA, CDR2 YNFKEQ. The CDR3 is 13 amino acids. V gave up 4 bases and J gave up 3 bases, with 6 bases separating them.

The chain links TRBV4-1 to TRBJ1-5, with a weak D call TRBD1 (6 bases). V was clipped by 1 base and J by 6 bases, with 16 bases between them. The CDR3 spans 16 residues. CDR1 MGHRA and CDR2 YSYEKL come from the germline V gene. CDR3: CASSQALWGGSQPQHF. In nucleotides, the CDR3 is TGCGCCAGCAGCCAAGCCCTGTGGGGGGGCAGTCAGCCCCAGCATTTT.

The chain recombines TRBV27 with TRBJ2-7; 8 nucleotides match TRBD1. The CDR3 is 14 residues long. The V segment lost 5 bases and the J segment 4 bases; nucleotides outside the gene matches: 7. The germline V gene encodes CDR1 MNHEY and CDR2 SMNVEV (reference sequence). The CDR3 reads CASSPQGALYEQYF. The CDR3 DNA follows: TGTGCCAGCAGTCCGCAGGGGGCGCTTTACGAGCAGTACTTC.

The chain has TRBV28 and TRBJ2-3; TRBD2 aligns across 11 bases. Germline CDR1 and CDR2: MDHEN and SYDVKM. This CDR3 comprises 17 residues. The junction had 8 bases not matched to a gene; V was cut back by 4 bases and J by 2 bases. The CDR3 coding sequence is TGTGCCAGCAGTTCACGACTAGCGGGGTCGAACACAGATACGCAGTATTTT. This sequence encodes CASSSRLAGSNTDTQYF. The complete variable domain, with remaining parts taken from reference TRBV28 and TRBJ2-3, reads DVKVTQSSRYLVKRTGEKVFLECVQDMDHENMFWYRQDPGLGLRLIYFSYDVKMKEKGDIPEGYSVSREKKERFSLILESASTNQTSMYLCASSSRLAGSNTDTQYFGPGTRLTVL.

The CDR3 spells CASSPSGASEQYF. The CDR3 nucleotides are TGTGCCAGCAGTCCTAGCGGGGCTAGCGAGCAGTACTTC. The chain uses TRBV7-9 and TRBJ2-7, with 9 bases matching TRBD2. Germline CDR1 is SEHNR and CDR2 is FQNEAQ (reference sequence). V shed 6 bases, J shed 6 bases, and the junction held 6 bases outside the gene matches. The CDR3 covers 13 residues.

The rearrangement joins TRBV6-7 to TRBJ2-1; either TRBD1 or TRBD2 may supply D (5 bases each). TRBV6-7 is noted as an ORF with a role that remains uncertain. The CDR3 has 15 amino acids. V lost 6 bases and J 0 bases, leaving 12 bases between the germline ends. For the CDR3, the DNA is TGTGCCAGCAGGGGGGAGAGAAGCTCCTACAATGAGCAGTTCTTC. It specifies CASRGERSSYNEQFF.

The rearrangement joins TRBV14 to TRBJ2-1, with 10 bases lining up with TRBD2. The CDR3 sequence is 20 residues long. Germline V gives CDR1 SGHDN, CDR2 FVKESK. V lost 2 bases, J lost 10 bases, and 23 bases stayed unmatched. Here the CDR3 reads CASSQLLGRGGTSGNEEQFF. The CDR3 DNA reads TGTGCCAGCAGCCAACTCTTGGGAAGGGGGGGAACTAGCGGGAATGAAGAGCAGTTCTTC.

The J gene is TRBJ2-5, the V gene TRBV7-9, with D maybe TRBD2 (6 bases). Germline values: CDR1 SEHNR, CDR2 FQNEAQ (reference sequence). Between the trimmed V and J ends, which lost 5 bases and 4 bases, there was a span of 20 bases. This CDR3 comprises 16 residues. The DNA of the CDR3 is TGTGCCAGCAGCCCCCCCTGGGCGGGGCTAGGAGAGACCCAGTACTTC. Translated, it gives CASSPPWAGLGETQYF.

The CDR3 is CASSRGGDTEAFF. DNA of the CDR3: TGTGCCAGCAGCCGAGGGGGGGACACTGAAGCTTTCTTT. V and J are TRBV5-4 and TRBJ1-1; D perhaps matches TRBD1 (6 bases). This CDR3 region has 13 residues. V lost 4 bases, J lost 3 bases, and 10 bases lay in between. The germline V gene has CDR1 SGHNT and CDR2 YYREEE (reference sequence).

V usage is TRBV27 and J usage is TRBJ2-3; tentative D call: TRBD1 (7 bases). The CDR3 is 13 residues long. Germline lookup yields CDR1 MNHEY and CDR2 SMNVEV (reference sequence). V lost 7 bases and J 5 bases, leaving 13 bases between the germline ends. CDR3 residues: CASNSGGRDTQYF. CDR3 bases: TGTGCCAGCAACTCAGGGGGGAGAGATACGCAGTATTTT.

As for this clone: Its ends do not fully match the called genes, so a read error is possible. V is TRBV29-1 and J is TRBJ2-1; tentative D call: TRBD2 (5 bases). The germline V gene encodes CDR1 SQVTM and CDR2 ANQGSEA. The CDR3 totals 13 residues. Here the CDR3 reads CSVEDVGGNGQFF. CDR3 sequence (DNA): TGCAGCGTTGAAGACGTCGGAGGCAATGGGCAGTTCTTC.

The J gene is TRBJ2-3, the V gene TRBV7-3; 7 nucleotides match TRBD1. Germline assignment: CDR1 SGHTA and CDR2 FQGTGA. Trimming at V came to 4 bases and at J to 1 base, leaving 5 bases not matched to a gene. This CDR3 is built from 15 residues. CDR3: CASSSNRGGTDTQYF. In DNA form, the CDR3 reads TGTGCCAGCAGCTCGAACAGGGGAGGCACAGATACGCAGTATTTT.

The chain links TRBV28 to TRBJ2-7, with 7 bases aligning to TRBD2. Germline-derived CDR1 and CDR2 are MDHEN and SYDVKM. The CDR3 runs 15 residues. V lost 6 bases to trimming and J lost 3 bases; unmatched junction nucleotides: 11. CDR3 protein: CASSGSGGSDYEQYF. As DNA, the CDR3 is TGTGCCAGCAGCGGTTCCGGCGGGAGTGACTACGAGCAGTACTTC.

The chain is built from TRBV29-1 and TRBJ1-1; D unresolved. With 3 bases removed from V and 2 bases from J, the gap between germline ends came to 4 bases. The germline gives CDR1 SQVTM, CDR2 ANQGSEA. The length of the CDR3 is 11 residues. Written as DNA, the CDR3 is TGCAGCGTTGACAGCAACACTGAAGCTTTCTTT. Translation gives CSVDSNTEAFF.

The chain joins TRBV23-1 to TRBJ2-5, with D possibly TRBD1 on 6 matching bases. TRBV23-1 is flagged as an ORF with uncertain function. This CDR3 has 13 amino acids. V lost 11 bases to trimming and J lost 1 base, with 14 bases between them. CDR3 residues: CAPRGCLQETQYF. The CDR3 coding sequence is TGCGCCCCCAGGGGATGCCTCCAAGAGACCCAGTACTTC.